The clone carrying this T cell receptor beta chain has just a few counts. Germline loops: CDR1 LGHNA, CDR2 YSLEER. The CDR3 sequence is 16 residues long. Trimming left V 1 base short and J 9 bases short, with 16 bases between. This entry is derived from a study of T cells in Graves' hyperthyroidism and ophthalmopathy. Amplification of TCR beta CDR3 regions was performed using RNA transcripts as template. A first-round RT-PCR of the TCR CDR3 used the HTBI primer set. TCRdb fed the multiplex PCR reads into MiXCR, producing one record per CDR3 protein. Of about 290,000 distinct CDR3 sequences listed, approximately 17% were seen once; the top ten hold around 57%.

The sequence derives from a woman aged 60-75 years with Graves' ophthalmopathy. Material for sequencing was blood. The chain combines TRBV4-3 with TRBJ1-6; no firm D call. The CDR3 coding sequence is TGCGCCAGCAGCCAAGTCCACGCAAGTGCTGGTTCACCCCTCCACTTT. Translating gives CASSQVHASAGSPLHF.